Below, one T cell receptor beta chain is given with its context. The antigen remains unidentified. This sample is drawn from a study of OX40 agonist ivuxolimab in advanced cancers. Overall study context: Patients received ivuxolimab, an agonistic anti-OX40 (CD134) antibody.

The assay was immunoSEQ multiplex PCR, and TCRdb's table has in-frame clones only and misses some. The repertoire includes about 150,000 clones, roughly 92% of them detected once, and about 0.3% sits in the top ten. Study-wide points: In the expanded peripheral T cells, antigen specificity was never determined.

Autoimmune disease history or systemic immunosuppression led to patients being barred. CDR3 length: 11 residues. V lost 4 bases and J lost 5, with 5 bases in between. Germline V gives CDR1 KGHSH, CDR2 LQKENI. The J gene is TRBJ2-5, the V gene TRBV18; D ambiguous. The source is an adult with an advanced solid tumor such as melanoma, head and neck, liver or kidney cancer. Sequenced here: CD4+ or CD8+ T cells sorted from blood, sampled in a trial of the OX40 agonist ivuxolimab. The CDR3 sequence is CASSRVETQYF. The CDR3 region has the DNA TGTGCCAGCTCACGAGTGGAGACCCAGTACTTC.